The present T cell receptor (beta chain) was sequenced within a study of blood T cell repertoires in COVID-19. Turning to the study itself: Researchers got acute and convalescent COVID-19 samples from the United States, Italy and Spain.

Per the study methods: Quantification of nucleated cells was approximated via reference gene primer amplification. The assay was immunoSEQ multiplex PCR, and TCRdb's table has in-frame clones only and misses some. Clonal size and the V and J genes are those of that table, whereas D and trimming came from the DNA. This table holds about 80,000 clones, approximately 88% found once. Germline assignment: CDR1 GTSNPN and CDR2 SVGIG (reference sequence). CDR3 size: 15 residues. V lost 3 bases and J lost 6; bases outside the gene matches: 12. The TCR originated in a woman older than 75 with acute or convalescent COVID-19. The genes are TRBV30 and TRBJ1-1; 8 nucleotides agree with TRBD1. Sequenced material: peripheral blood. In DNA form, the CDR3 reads TGTGCCTGGAGACCGCGCAGGGGGCGTGCTGCTGAAGCTTTCTTT. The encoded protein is CAWRPRRGRAAEAFF.